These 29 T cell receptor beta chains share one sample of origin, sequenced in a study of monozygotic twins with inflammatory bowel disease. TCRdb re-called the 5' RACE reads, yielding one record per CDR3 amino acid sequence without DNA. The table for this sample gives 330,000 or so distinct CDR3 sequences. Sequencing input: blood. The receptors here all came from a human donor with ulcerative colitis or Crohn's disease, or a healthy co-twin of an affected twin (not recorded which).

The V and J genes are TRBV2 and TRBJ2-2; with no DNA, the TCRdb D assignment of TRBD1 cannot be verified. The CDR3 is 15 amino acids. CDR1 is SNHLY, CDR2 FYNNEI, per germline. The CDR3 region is CASSEGQLNTGELFF.

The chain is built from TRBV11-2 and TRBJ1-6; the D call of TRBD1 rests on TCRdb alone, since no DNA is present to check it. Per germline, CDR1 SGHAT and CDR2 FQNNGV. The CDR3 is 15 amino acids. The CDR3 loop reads CASSRNDRAVSPLHF.

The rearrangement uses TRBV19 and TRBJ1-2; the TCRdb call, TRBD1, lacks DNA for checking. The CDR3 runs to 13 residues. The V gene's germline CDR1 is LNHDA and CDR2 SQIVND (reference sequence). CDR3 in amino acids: CASSIAGNYGYTF. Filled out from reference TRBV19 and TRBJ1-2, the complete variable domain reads DGGITQSPKYLFRKEGQNVTLSCEQNLNHDAMYWYRQDPGQGLRLIYYSQIVNDFQKGDIAEGYSVSREKKESFPLTVTSAQKNPTAFYLCASSIAGNYGYTFGSGTRLTVV.

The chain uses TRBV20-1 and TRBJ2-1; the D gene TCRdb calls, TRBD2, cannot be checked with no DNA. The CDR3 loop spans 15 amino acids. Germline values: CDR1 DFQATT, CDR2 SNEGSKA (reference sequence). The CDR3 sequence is CSAKKVAGVSNEQFF.

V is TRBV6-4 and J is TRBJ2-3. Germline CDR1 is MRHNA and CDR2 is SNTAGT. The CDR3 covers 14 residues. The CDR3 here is CASSDGSHTDTQYF.

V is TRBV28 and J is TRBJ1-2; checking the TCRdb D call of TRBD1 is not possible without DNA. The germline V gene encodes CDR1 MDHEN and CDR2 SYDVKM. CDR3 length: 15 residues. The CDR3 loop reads CASSFGTGNNYGYTF.

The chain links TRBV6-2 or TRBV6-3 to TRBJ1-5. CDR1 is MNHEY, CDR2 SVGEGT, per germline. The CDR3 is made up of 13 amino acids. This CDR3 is CASSYSSNQPQHF.

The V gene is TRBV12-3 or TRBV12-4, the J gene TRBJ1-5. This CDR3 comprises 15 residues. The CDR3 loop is CASSLALASNQPQHF.

CDR3 amino acids: CASSWEGGKETQYF. The V and J genes are TRBV5-1 and TRBJ2-5; absent DNA, TCRdb's TRBD2 call cannot be checked. The CDR3 totals 14 residues. The germline CDR1 and CDR2 sequences are SGHRS and YFSETQ.

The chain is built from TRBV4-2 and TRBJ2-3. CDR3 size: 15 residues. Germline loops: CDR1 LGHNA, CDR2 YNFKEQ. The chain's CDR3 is CASSQDQLKTDTQYF.

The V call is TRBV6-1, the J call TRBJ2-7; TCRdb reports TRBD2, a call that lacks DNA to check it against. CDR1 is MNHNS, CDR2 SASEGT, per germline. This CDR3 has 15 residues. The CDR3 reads CASRQKAGVSHEQYF.

CDR3: CASSPMGQGNYGYTF. This chain connects TRBV18 to TRBJ1-2; absent DNA, TCRdb's TRBD1 call cannot be checked. CDR3 length: 15 amino acids. CDR1 is KGHSH, CDR2 LQKENI, per germline.

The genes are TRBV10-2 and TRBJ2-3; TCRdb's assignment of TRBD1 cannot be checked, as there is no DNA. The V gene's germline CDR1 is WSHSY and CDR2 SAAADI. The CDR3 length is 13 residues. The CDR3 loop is CATSPRYQDTQYF.

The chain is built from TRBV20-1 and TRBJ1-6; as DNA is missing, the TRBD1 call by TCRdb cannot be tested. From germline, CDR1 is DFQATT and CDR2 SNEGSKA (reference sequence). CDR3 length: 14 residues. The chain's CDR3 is CSASRGPGDSPLHF.

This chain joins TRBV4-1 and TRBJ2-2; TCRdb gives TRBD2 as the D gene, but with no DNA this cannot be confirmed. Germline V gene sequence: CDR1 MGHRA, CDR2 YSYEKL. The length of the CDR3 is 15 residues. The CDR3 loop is CASSQMEGSPGELFF.

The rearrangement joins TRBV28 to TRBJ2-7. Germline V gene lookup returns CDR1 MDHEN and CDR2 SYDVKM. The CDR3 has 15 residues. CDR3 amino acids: CASSSIWASVLEQYF.

This CDR3 is CSASASGYTDTQYF. The chain couples TRBV20-1 to TRBJ2-3; the TCRdb call, TRBD2, lacks DNA for checking. The CDR3 is made up of 14 amino acids. Germline CDR1 and CDR2: DFQATT and SNEGSKA (reference sequence).

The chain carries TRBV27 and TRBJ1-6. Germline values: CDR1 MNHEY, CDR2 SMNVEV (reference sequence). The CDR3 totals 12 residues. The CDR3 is CASSLFGSPLHF.

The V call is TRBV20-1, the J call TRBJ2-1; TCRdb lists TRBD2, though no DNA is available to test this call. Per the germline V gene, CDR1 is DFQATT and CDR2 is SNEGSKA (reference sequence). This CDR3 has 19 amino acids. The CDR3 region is CSARDRGGVSGGPYNEQFF.

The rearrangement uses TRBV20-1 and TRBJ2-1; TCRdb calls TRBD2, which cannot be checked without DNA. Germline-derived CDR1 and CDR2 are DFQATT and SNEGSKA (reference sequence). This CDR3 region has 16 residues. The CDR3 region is CSATGTSGELYNEQFF.

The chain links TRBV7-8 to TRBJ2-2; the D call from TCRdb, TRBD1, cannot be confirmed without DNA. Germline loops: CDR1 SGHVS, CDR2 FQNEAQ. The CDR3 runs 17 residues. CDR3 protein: CASSQVQGATNTGELFF.

CDR3: CSAREPFGTASSYEQYF. V and J are TRBV20-1 and TRBJ2-7; TCRdb names TRBD1, which stays unverified in the absence of DNA. Germline V gives CDR1 DFQATT, CDR2 SNEGSKA (reference sequence). The CDR3 covers 17 residues.

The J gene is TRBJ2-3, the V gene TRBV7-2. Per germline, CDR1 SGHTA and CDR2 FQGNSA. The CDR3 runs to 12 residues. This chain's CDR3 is CASRDSTDTQYF.

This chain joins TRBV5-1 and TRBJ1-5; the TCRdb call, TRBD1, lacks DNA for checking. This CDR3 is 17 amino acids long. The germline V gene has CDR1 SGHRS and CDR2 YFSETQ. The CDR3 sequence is CASSLAGTGGGGQPQHF.

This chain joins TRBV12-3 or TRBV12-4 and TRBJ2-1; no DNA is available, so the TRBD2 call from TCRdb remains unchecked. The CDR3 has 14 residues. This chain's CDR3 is CASSLGGDYNEQFF.

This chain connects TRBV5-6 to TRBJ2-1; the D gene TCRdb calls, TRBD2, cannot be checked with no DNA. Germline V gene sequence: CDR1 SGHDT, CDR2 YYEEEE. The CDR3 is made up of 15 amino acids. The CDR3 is CASSFSGRAYNEQFF.

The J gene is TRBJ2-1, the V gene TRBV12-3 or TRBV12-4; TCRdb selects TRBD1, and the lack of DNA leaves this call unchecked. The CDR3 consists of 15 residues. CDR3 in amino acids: CASSQRWGSYNEQFF.

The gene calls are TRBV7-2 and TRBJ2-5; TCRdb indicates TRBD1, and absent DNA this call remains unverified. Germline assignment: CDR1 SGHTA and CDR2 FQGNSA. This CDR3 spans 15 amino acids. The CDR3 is CASSNRQGGGETQYF.

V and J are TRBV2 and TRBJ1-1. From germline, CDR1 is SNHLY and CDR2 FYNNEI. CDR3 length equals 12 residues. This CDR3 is CASSVYGTEAFF.